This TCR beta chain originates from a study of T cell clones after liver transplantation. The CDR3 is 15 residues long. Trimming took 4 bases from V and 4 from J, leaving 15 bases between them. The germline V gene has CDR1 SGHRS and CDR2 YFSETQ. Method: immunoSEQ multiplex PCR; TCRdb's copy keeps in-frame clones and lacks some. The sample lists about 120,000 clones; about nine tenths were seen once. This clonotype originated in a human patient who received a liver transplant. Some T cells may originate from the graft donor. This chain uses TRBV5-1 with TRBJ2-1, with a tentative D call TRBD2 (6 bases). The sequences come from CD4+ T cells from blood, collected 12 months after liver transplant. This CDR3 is CASSLGGAGYNEQFF. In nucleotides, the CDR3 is TGCGCCAGCAGCCTTGGCGGGGCGGGGTACAATGAGCAGTTCTTC.